These 13 T cell receptor beta chains were sequenced from one sample in a study of T cell responses to AZD1222 COVID-19 vaccine. Clones were read by immunoSEQ multiplex PCR, and TCRdb kept only the in-frame ones, dropping some. The table lists just over 65,000 clones, less than 90% of them singletons. The sequencing used peripheral blood, collected on day 0 of AZD1222 vaccination. The receptors here all came from an adult in good health.

CDR3 in amino acids: CASSLIGETGELFF. CDR3 sequence (DNA): TGTGCCAGCAGCCTAATCGGGGAAACCGGGGAGCTGTTTTTT. This rearrangement joins TRBV9 to TRBJ2-2; perhaps TRBD2 as D (5 bases). The CDR3 length is 14 residues. V lost 4 bases and J 5 bases, leaving 12 bases between the germline ends. Germline V gene data show CDR1 as SGDLS and CDR2 as YYNGEE. Variable domain in full (rest from reference TRBV9 and TRBJ2-2): DSGVTQTPKHLITATGQRVTLRCSPRSGDLSVYWYQQSLDQGLQFLIQYYNGEERAKGNILERFSAQQFPDLHSELNLSSLELGDSALYFCASSLIGETGELFFGEGSRLTVL.

V usage is TRBV4-1 and J usage is TRBJ2-1, with 8 bases fitting TRBD1. The CDR3 consists of 21 residues. With 4 bases clipped from V and 1 base from J, the junction kept 21 bases outside the gene matches. Germline V gene lookup returns CDR1 MGHRA and CDR2 YSYEKL. The CDR3 spells CASSLSAGGANLGRSYNEQFF. CDR3 nucleotides: TGCGCCAGCAGCCTTAGTGCAGGGGGCGCGAACCTGGGGAGATCCTACAATGAGCAGTTCTTC.

The V call is TRBV29-1, the J call TRBJ2-7, with TRBD1 matching 8 bases. The CDR3 consists of 16 residues. Germline CDR1 is SQVTM and CDR2 is ANQGSEA. V lost 6 bases to trimming and J lost 5 bases; unmatched junction nucleotides: 18. The CDR3 reads CSVRGGLDRVGHEQYF. Written as DNA, the CDR3 is TGCAGCGTGCGAGGGGGTTTGGACAGGGTAGGCCACGAGCAGTACTTC.

The chain carries TRBV6-5 and TRBJ1-1, with D uncertain. Germline CDR1 reads MNHEY; CDR2 reads SVGAGI. There are 16 residues in the CDR3. V was trimmed by 0 bases and J by 0 bases, leaving 11 bases between them. The CDR3 reads CASSYSRRVMNTEAFF. The CDR3 nucleotides are TGTGCCAGCAGTTACTCTCGACGAGTTATGAACACTGAAGCTTTCTTT.

V gene TRBV25-1 combines with J gene TRBJ1-5; 7 positions agree with TRBD1. Looked up from germline, CDR1 is MGHDK and CDR2 is SYGVNS. The CDR3 extends over 14 amino acids. Trimming at V came to 5 bases and at J to 5 bases, leaving 6 bases not matched to a gene. The CDR3 DNA reads TGTGCCAGCAGTCCGGGACAGTACGATCAGCCCCAGCATTTT. Translation: CASSPGQYDQPQHF. The whole variable domain, remainder taken from reference TRBV25-1 and TRBJ1-5, is EADIYQTPRYLVIGTGKKITLECSQTMGHDKMYWYQQDPGMELHLIHYSYGVNSTEKGDLSSESTVSRIRTEHFPLTLESARPSHTSQYLCASSPGQYDQPQHFGDGTRLSIL.

V usage is TRBV5-4 and J usage is TRBJ2-7; D not resolved. Germline loops: CDR1 SGHNT, CDR2 YYREEE (reference sequence). Between the trimmed V and J ends, which lost 1 base and 2 bases, there was a span of 25 bases. CDR3 length: 19 residues. Here the CDR3 DNA reads TGTGCCAGCAGCTTGCCACCCGACCCTGCTGGGCGGCTGGCCTACGAGCAGTACTTC. It translates to CASSLPPDPAGRLAYEQYF.

The rearrangement uses TRBV11-2 and TRBJ2-7; 7 bases line up with TRBD2. Germline V gene data show CDR1 as SGHAT and CDR2 as FQNNGV. CDR3 length: 17 residues. The trim removed 0 bases at V and 3 bases at J, leaving 11 bases unmatched. The CDR3 sequence: CASSLDRVGRKHYEQYF. In DNA, the CDR3 is TGTGCCAGCAGCTTAGATCGAGTCGGGAGGAAACACTACGAGCAGTACTTC.

This clone is a singleton in its sample. CDR3 bases: TGTGCCAGCAGCTTACCACAGGGAGGAAACGAGCAGTACTTC. Its protein product is CASSLPQGGNEQYF. The chain couples TRBV5-6 to TRBJ2-7, with D perhaps matching TRBD1 or TRBD2 (6 bases each). There are 14 residues in the CDR3. Trimming cost V 2 bases and J 5 bases, with 14 bases left between them. Germline lookup yields CDR1 SGHDT and CDR2 YYEEEE.

This chain connects TRBV30 to TRBJ1-3, with unresolved D. Per germline, CDR1 GTSNPN and CDR2 SVGIG (reference sequence). Deletions cut 0 bases from V and 0 bases from J, with 12 bases between. CDR3 length: 16 residues. The CDR3 here is CAWSVPGPVSGNTIYF. The CDR3, as DNA: TGTGCCTGGAGTGTACCTGGGCCGGTCTCTGGAAACACCATATATTTT.

The chain links TRBV5-1 to TRBJ2-4; D is possibly TRBD2 (5 bases). Germline loops: CDR1 SGHRS, CDR2 YFSETQ. Trimming removed 5 bases from V and 9 bases from J, with 12 bases in between. This CDR3 region has 12 residues. The CDR3 is CASRAAGGIQYF. CDR3 DNA sequence: TGCGCCAGCAGAGCCGCCGGAGGCATTCAGTACTTC.

This clone was seen once. The CDR3: CASSPGVGGIYTDTQYF. In DNA form, the CDR3 reads TGCGCCAGCAGCCCAGGGGTCGGGGGCATTTACACAGATACGCAGTATTTT. The rearrangement links TRBV4-3 to TRBJ2-3, with D possibly being TRBD1 or TRBD2 (6 bases each). Deletions cut 4 bases from V and 2 bases from J, with 19 bases between. Germline CDR1 and CDR2: LGHNA and YSLEER. CDR3 length: 17 residues.

The CDR3 coding sequence is TGTGCCAGCAGAAAGAACTCCGGGACAACCTACGAGCAGTACTTC. Its protein product is CASRKNSGTTYEQYF. V and J are TRBV6-5 and TRBJ2-7; D is perhaps TRBD1 (6 bases). V dropped 6 bases and J dropped 2 bases, with 17 bases sitting between them. CDR3 length: 15 residues. Per the germline V gene, CDR1 is MNHEY and CDR2 is SVGAGI.

This rearrangement joins TRBV4-2 to TRBJ2-7; D possibly corresponds to TRBD1 (6 bases). V gave up 3 bases and J gave up 3 bases, with 15 bases separating them. Germline V CDR1 and CDR2: LGHNA, YNFKEQ. This CDR3 is built from 15 residues. The CDR3: CASSQGRQDFYEQYF. Here the CDR3 DNA reads TGTGCCAGCAGCCAGGGTCGACAGGACTTCTACGAGCAGTACTTC.